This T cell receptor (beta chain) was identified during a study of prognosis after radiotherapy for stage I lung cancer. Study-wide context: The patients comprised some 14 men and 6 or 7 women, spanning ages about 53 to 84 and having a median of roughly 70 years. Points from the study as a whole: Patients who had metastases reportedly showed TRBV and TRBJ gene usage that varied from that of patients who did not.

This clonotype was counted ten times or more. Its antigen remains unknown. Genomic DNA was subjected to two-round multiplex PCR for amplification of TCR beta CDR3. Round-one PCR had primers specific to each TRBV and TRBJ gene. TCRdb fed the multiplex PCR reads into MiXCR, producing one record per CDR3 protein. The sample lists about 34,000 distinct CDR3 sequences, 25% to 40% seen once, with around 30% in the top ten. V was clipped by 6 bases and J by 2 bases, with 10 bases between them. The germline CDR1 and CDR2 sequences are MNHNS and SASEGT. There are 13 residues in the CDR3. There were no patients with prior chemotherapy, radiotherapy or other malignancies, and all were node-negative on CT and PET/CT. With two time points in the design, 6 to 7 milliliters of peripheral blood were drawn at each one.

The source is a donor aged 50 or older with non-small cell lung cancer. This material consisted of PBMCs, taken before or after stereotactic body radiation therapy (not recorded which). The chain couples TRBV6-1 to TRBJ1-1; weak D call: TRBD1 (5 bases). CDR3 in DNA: TGTGCCAGCAGAGGGGTAGGAAACACTGAAGCTTTCTTT. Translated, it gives CASRGVGNTEAFF.